This is a list of T cell receptor beta chains from one sample in a study of T cells in tumors after PD-1 blockade. The data were produced by immunoSEQ multiplex PCR, yet TCRdb's version contains in-frame clones alone and is incomplete. The repertoire consists of about 8,000 clones, with approximately 70% occurring once and the leading ten covering approximately 8.7%. The sequencing here drew on tumor tissue, taken after anti-PD-1 treatment. All receptors come from a human donor with basal cell carcinoma. The CDR3 runs from the conserved cysteine through the conserved F or W. D genes are given only for firm matches. Clone size, where shown, is once, few, many, or a class for clones that have expanded.

D,V,size,J,CDR3,DNA
.,TRBV20-1,.,TRBJ2-5,CSAWDVETQYF,TGCAGTGCTTGGGACGTGGAGACCCAGTACTTC
TRBD1,TRBV27,.,TRBJ2-7,CASRGQNSYEQYF,TGTGCCAGCAGGGGACAGAACTCCTACGAGCAGTACTTC
.,TRBV4-1,medium-sized,TRBJ2-7,CASSQVTLDSPYEQYF,TGCGCCAGCAGCCAGGTGACCCTCGACAGTCCCTACGAGCAGTACTTC
.,TRBV12-3/TRBV12-4,.,TRBJ1-1,CASRQQGNTEAFF,TGTGCCAGCAGGCAACAGGGGAACACTGAAGCTTTCTTT
TRBD2,TRBV18,.,TRBJ2-1,CASSPTGLAGENEQFF,TGTGCCAGCTCACCGACTGGACTAGCGGGAGAAAATGAGCAGTTCTTC
.,TRBV24-1,.,TRBJ1-5,CATSDPRSPNQPQHF,TGTGCCACCAGTGATCCCCGGAGTCCGAATCAGCCCCAGCATTTT
.,TRBV18,.,TRBJ1-5,CASSPVAAGDQPQHF,TGTGCCAGCTCACCAGTTGCGGCAGGGGATCAGCCCCAGCATTTT
.,TRBV2,.,TRBJ2-4,CASIGVLAKNIQYF,TGTGCCAGCATCGGGGTTTTAGCCAAAAACATTCAGTACTTC
TRBD2,TRBV7-3,.,TRBJ2-3,CASSALAGGYTDTQYF,TGTGCCAGCAGCGCTTTAGCGGGGGGATACACAGATACGCAGTATTTT
TRBD2,TRBV30,once,TRBJ2-1,CAWSRTSGRVEQFF,TGTGCCTGGAGTAGGACTAGCGGGAGGGTTGAGCAGTTCTTC
.,TRBV4-1,few,TRBJ1-2,CASSPQTVSLRYGYTF,TGCGCCAGCAGCCCGCAGACAGTAAGCCTTCGCTATGGCTACACCTTC
.,TRBV5-4,.,TRBJ2-5,CASSFFPGETQYF,TGTGCCAGCAGCTTTTTCCCGGGGGAGACCCAGTACTTC
.,TRBV4-2,.,TRBJ2-7,CASSQGLSAF,TGTGCCAGCAGCCAAGGTCTGTCGGCCTTC
.,TRBV6-4,few,TRBJ2-2,CASSGTPGTGELFF,TGTGCCAGCAGCGGGACACCCGGCACCGGGGAGCTGTTTTTT
.,TRBV5-6,few,TRBJ2-5,CASSWPPGGEETQYF,TGTGCCAGCAGCTGGCCCCCCGGGGGCGAGGAGACCCAGTACTTC
TRBD1,TRBV20-1,.,TRBJ1-2,CSASGTGVYGYTF,TGCAGTGCTAGTGGGACAGGGGTCTATGGCTACACCTTC
.,TRBV7-2,.,TRBJ2-6,CASSLVGGPGANVLTF,TGTGCCAGCAGCTTAGTCGGGGGGCCAGGGGCCAACGTCCTGACTTTC
TRBD2,TRBV28,few,TRBJ2-1,CASILTSGYNEQFF,TGTGCCAGCATTTTAACTAGCGGTTACAATGAGCAGTTCTTC
.,TRBV5-6,few,TRBJ1-6,CASSPGTGGISPLHF,TGTGCCAGCAGCCCCGGGACCGGCGGGATTTCACCCCTCCACTTT
.,TRBV18,.,TRBJ2-3,CASSRMTSGGPADTQYF,TGTGCCAGCTCACGTATGACGTCGGGGGGCCCCGCAGATACGCAGTATTTT
TRBD2,TRBV5-1,.,TRBJ2-2,CASSLVTSGGDLIRSINTGELFF,TGCGCCAGCAGCTTGGTGACTAGCGGGGGCGATCTGATTCGTTCTATTAACACCGGGGAGCTGTTTTTT
.,TRBV27,.,TRBJ1-6,CASINPGGDPNSPLHF,TGTGCCAGCATCAACCCGGGGGGAGATCCGAACTCACCCCTCCACTTT